This TCR beta chain derives from a study of blood T cells in healthy people across ages. Total RNA, at least 5.5 micrograms per sample, was extracted from PBMCs. The authors ran a second PCR of roughly 6 to 12 cycles using a sample-barcoded 5' primer and a J-beta primer mix. Each sample provided no less than 2.5 million CDR3-containing paired-end reads. MiXCR, applied by TCRdb to the 5' RACE reads, yields one record per CDR3 protein. The data contain 1.2 million to 1.5 million distinct CDR3 sequences, 42% of them singletons. Germline loops: CDR1 MNHEY, CDR2 SMNVEV (reference sequence). The CDR3 consists of 15 residues. Trimming removed 0 bases from V and 0 bases from J, with 8 bases in between. This clonotype was observed a few times.

The sequencing input was blood. The rearrangement joins TRBV27 to TRBJ1-2; tentative D call: TRBD1 (5 bases). This sequence was found in a young woman in good health. CDR3 nucleotide sequence: TGTGCCAGCAGTTTATCGGGGCAATCTAACTATGGCTACACCTTC. Protein: CASSLSGQSNYGYTF.